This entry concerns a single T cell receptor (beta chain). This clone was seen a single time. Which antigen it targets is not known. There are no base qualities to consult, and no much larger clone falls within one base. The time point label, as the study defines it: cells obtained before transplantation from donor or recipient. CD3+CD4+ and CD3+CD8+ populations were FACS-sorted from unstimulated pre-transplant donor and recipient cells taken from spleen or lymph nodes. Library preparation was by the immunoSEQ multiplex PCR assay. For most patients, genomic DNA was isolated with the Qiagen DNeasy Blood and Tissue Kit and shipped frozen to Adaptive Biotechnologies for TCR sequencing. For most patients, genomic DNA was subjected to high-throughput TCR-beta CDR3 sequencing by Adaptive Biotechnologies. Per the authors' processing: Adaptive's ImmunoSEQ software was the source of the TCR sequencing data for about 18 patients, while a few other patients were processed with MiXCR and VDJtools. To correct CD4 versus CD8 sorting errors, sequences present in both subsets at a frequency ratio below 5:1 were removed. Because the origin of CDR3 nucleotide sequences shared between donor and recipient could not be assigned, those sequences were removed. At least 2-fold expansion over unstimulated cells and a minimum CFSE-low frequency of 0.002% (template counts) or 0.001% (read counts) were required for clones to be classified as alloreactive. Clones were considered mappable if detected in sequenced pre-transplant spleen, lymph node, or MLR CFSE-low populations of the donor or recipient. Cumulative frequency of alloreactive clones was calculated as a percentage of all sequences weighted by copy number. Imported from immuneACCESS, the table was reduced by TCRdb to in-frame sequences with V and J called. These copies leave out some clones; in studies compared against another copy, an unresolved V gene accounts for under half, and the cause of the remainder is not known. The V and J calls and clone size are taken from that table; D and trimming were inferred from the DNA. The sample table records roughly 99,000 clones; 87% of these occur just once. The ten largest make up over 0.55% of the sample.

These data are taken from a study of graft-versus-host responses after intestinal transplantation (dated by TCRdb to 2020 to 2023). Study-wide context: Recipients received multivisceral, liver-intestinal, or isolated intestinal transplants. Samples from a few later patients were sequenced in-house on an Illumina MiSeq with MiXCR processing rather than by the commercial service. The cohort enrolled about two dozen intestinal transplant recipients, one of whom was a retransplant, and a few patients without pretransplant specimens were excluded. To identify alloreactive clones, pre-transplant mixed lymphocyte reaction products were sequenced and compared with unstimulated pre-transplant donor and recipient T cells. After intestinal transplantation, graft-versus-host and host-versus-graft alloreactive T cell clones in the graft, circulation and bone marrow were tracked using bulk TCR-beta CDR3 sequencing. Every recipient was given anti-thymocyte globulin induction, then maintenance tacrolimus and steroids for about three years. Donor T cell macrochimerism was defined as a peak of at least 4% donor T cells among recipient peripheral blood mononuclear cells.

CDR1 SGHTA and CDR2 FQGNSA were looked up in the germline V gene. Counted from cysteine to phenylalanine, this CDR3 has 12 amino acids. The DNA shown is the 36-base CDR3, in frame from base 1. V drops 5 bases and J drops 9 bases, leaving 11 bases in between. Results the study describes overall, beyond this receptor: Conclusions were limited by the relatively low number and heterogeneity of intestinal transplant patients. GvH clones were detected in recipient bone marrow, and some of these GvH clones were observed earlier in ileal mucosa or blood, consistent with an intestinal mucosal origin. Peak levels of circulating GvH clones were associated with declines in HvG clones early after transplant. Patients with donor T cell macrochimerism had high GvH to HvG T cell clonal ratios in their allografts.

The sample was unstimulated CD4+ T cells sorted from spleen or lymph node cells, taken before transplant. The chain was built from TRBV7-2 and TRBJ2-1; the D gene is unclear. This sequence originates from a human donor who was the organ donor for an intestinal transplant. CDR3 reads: CASSGYIGEQFF. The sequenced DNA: TGTGCCAGCAGCGGGTACATCGGTGAGCAGTTCTTC. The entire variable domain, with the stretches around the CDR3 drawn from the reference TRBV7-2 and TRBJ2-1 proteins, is GAGVSQSPSNKVTEKGKDVELRCDPISGHTALYWYRQSLGQGLEFLIYFQGNSAPDKSGLPSDRFSAERTGGSVSTLTIQRTQQEDSAVYLCASSGYIGEQFFGPGTRLTVL.